These 21 T cell receptor beta chains originate from one sample sequenced in a study of T cells in Graves' hyperthyroidism and ophthalmopathy. Amplified TCR beta CDR3 regions came from RNA transcripts. An initial round of RT-PCR targeting the TCR CDR3 relied on the HTBI primer set. Each CDR3 protein is one row after TCRdb ran MiXCR on the multiplex PCR reads. The sample lists 700,000 or so distinct CDR3 sequences, roughly 17% occurring once. The specimen sequenced was blood. These TCRs come from a man aged 18-30 years with Graves' hyperthyroidism.

In regard to this clonotype: A much larger clone differs from this one at a single base, so this may be a read error. Given the absence of the conserved phenylalanine or tryptophan at the CDR3 end, a read error is likely. The chain recombines TRBV20-1 with TRBJ2-5, with TRBD2 matching 7 bases. Germline trimming cut 3 bases from V and 5 bases from J; bases unmatched to any gene: 6. Germline-derived CDR1 and CDR2 are DFQATT and SNEGSKA (reference sequence). The CDR3 is made up of 13 amino acids. CDR3: CSASGGVRETQYL. DNA for the CDR3: TGCAGTGCTAGTGGGGGGGTTCGGGAGACCCAGTACCTC.

Ten or more counts support this clonotype. This chain uses TRBV2 with TRBJ1-4; D is perhaps TRBD1 (5 bases). CDR1 is SNHLY, CDR2 FYNNEI, per germline. V gave up 2 bases and J gave up 8 bases, with 9 bases separating them. The CDR3 spans 13 residues. Written as DNA, the CDR3 is TGTGCCAGCAGTGAAAACAGGATGGAAAAACTGTTTTTT. It specifies CASSENRMEKLFF. Using reference TRBV2 and TRBJ1-4 for the parts outside the CDR3, the full variable domain is EPEVTQTPSHQVTQMGQEVILRCVPISNHLYFYWYRQILGQKVEFLVSFYNNEISEKSEIFDDQFSVERPDGSNFTLKIRSTKLEDSAMYFCASSENRMEKLFFGSGTQLSVL.

This clonotype was seen a handful of times. This chain links TRBV25-1 with TRBJ2-7; D not certain. V was cut by 4 bases and J by 8 bases, with 12 bases left in between. Per the germline V gene, CDR1 is MGHDK and CDR2 is SYGVNS. The CDR3 extends over 12 amino acids. The CDR3 DNA follows: TGTGCCAGCAGTGGGGGTCCCCCCCAGCAGTACTTC. This sequence encodes CASSGGPPQQYF.

On this clonotype: One base away lies a much larger clone, so this may be a sequencing read error. J is TRBJ2-7 and V is TRBV3-1, with 8 nucleotides matching TRBD1. CDR1 is LGHDT, CDR2 YNNKEL, per germline (reference sequence). J lost 9 bases, V lost 3 bases, and 13 bases had no gene match. This CDR3 has 15 residues. The CDR3 loop is CASSQYVDRVDGQYF. The DNA for the CDR3 is TGTGCCAGCAGCCAGTATGTGGACAGGGTCGACGGGCAGTACTTC.

This clonotype was recorded many times. The J gene is TRBJ2-5, the V gene TRBV7-2; TRBD1 matches at 7 bases. V trimming: 4 bases; J trimming: 5 bases; junction bases outside the gene matches: 10. Germline CDR1 and CDR2: SGHTA and FQGNSA. The CDR3 has 15 amino acids. Here the CDR3 reads CASSSTRQGWETQYF. The CDR3 DNA reads as TGTGCCAGCAGCTCTACCCGACAGGGATGGGAGACCCAGTACTTC.

A few counts support this clonotype. The V and J genes are TRBV2 and TRBJ2-2; 11 bases are shared with TRBD2. J was trimmed by 4 bases and V by 7 bases; bases with no gene match: 2. The CDR3 covers 14 residues. In germline, CDR1 is SNHLY, CDR2 FYNNEI. CDR3: CASMLAGGTGELFF. CDR3 DNA sequence: TGTGCCAGCATGCTAGCGGGAGGCACCGGGGAGCTGTTTTTT.

The chain couples TRBV6-1 to TRBJ1-3; D is uncertain. V was shortened by 5 bases and J by 9 bases, with 17 bases between the two germline ends. The V gene's germline CDR1 is MNHNS and CDR2 SASEGT. The length of the CDR3 is 14 residues. CDR3 region: CASSYDPVGSTIYF. The CDR3 nucleotides are TGTGCCAGCAGTTATGATCCGGTGGGGAGCACCATATATTTT.

The chain uses TRBV12-3 or TRBV12-4 and TRBJ2-7; 7 bases map to TRBD1. V lost 5 bases, J lost 3 bases, and 4 bases stayed unmatched. The CDR3 runs 13 residues. The CDR3 nucleotides read TGTGCCAGCAGTGGGACAGATTACTACGAGCAGTACTTC. Amino acid sequence: CASSGTDYYEQYF.

This clonotype was picked up many times. The chain couples TRBV12-3 or TRBV12-4 to TRBJ2-2; the match to TRBD2 covers 10 bases. The CDR3 contains 16 residues. V lost 4 bases to trimming and J lost 0 bases; unmatched junction nucleotides: 2. The CDR3 region is CASSSTSGANTGELFF. In DNA form, the CDR3 reads TGTGCCAGCAGTTCTACTAGCGGGGCGAACACCGGGGAGCTGTTTTTT.

This clonotype was observed at least ten times. The chain couples TRBV29-1 to TRBJ2-7; 8 bases agree with TRBD1. This CDR3 is built from 13 residues. From germline, CDR1 is SQVTM and CDR2 ANQGSEA. V gave up 4 bases and J gave up 3 bases; unmatched junction bases: 5. CDR3 bases: TGCAGCGTTGCCGGGACAGGAGACTACGAGCAGTACTTC. Translation: CSVAGTGDYEQYF.

V is TRBV6-1 and J is TRBJ2-7; the D call may be TRBD1 or TRBD2 (5 bases each). V lost 7 bases to trimming and J lost 8 bases, with 18 bases between them. Per the germline V gene, CDR1 is MNHNS and CDR2 is SASEGT. This CDR3 has 13 residues. The CDR3 nucleotides are TGTGCCAGCAACCCCCTGAGGGGAGACAAGCAGTACTTC. Its protein product is CASNPLRGDKQYF.

This clonotype was seen many times. V and J are TRBV2 and TRBJ2-7, with D unclear. The ends were cut back, 6 bases at V and 2 bases at J, with 11 bases in the middle. The CDR3 runs to 13 residues. Germline assignment: CDR1 SNHLY and CDR2 FYNNEI. The CDR3 loop is CASRPSLPYEQYF. CDR3 coding DNA: TGTGCCAGCAGGCCCTCGCTCCCCTACGAGCAGTACTTC.

This clonotype was observed at least ten times. The gene calls are TRBV18 and TRBJ1-1; D possibly corresponds to TRBD1 (5 bases). Germline V lookup: CDR1 KGHSH, CDR2 LQKENI. The CDR3 contains 15 residues. V lost 6 bases and J 5 bases, leaving 19 bases between the germline ends. In DNA form, the CDR3 reads TGTGCCAGCTCCCCAACACGAGGGGCTCTGACTGAAGCTTTCTTT. This codes for CASSPTRGALTEAFF. Full variable domain (outside the CDR3, taken from reference TRBV18 and TRBJ1-1): NAGVMQNPRHLVRRRGQEARLRCSPMKGHSHVYWYRQLPEEGLKFMVYLQKENIIDESGMPKERFSAEFPKEGPSILRIQQVVRGDSAAYFCASSPTRGALTEAFFGQGTRLTVV.

The chain combines TRBV30 with TRBJ1-2; D might be TRBD1 (6 bases). Germline-derived CDR1 and CDR2 are GTSNPN and SVGIG (reference sequence). V lost 4 bases to trimming and J lost 4 bases, with 19 bases between them. The CDR3 has 15 amino acids. CDR3 DNA sequence: TGTGCCTGGACCTTCGGGGGGGCTTCTGTCTATGGCTACACCTTC. The encoded protein is CAWTFGGASVYGYTF.

This clonotype has ten or more counts. The genes are TRBV2 and TRBJ1-4; possible D gene TRBD1, 5 bases. Trimming stripped 7 bases from V and 0 bases from J, with 6 bases between. Germline values: CDR1 SNHLY, CDR2 FYNNEI. The CDR3 totals 13 residues. The CDR3 is CASKTATNEKLFF. CDR3 in DNA: TGTGCCAGCAAGACAGCAACTAATGAAAAACTGTTTTTT.

This clonotype was observed a few times. The chain carries TRBV15 and TRBJ1-1, with D possibly TRBD1 on 5 matching bases. The germline V gene encodes CDR1 LNHNV and CDR2 YYDKDF (reference sequence). V lost 4 bases and J lost 5, with 14 bases in between. CDR3 length: 14 amino acids. The CDR3 sequence is CATSKGVVDTEAFF. The CDR3 region has the DNA TGTGCCACCAGCAAAGGGGTTGTCGATACTGAAGCTTTCTTT.

Note on this clonotype: With a much larger clone just one base away, this may be a read error. This chain connects TRBV18 to TRBJ2-7; 9 bases align to TRBD2. Looked up from germline, CDR1 is KGHSH and CDR2 is LQKENI. V shed 6 bases and J 5 bases; nucleotides not matched to a gene: 11. The CDR3 runs 15 residues. The CDR3 DNA reads TGTGCCAGCTCTCCTTCTAGCGGGAATGGGGACGAGCAGTACTTC. Protein: CASSPSSGNGDEQYF.

This clonotype appeared many times. The rearrangement joins TRBV18 to TRBJ2-7, with 8 nucleotides matching TRBD1. The CDR3 extends over 14 amino acids. From germline, CDR1 is KGHSH and CDR2 LQKENI. V shed 3 bases and J 3 bases; nucleotides not matched to a gene: 4. The CDR3 DNA reads TGTGCCAGCTCACCGAAGACAGGGGACTACGAGCAGTACTTC. It yields the protein CASSPKTGDYEQYF.

This clonotype has a count of ten or more. The chain employs TRBV20-1 and TRBJ2-1, with 7 bases lining up with TRBD1. V trimming: 0 bases; J trimming: 4 bases; junction bases outside the gene matches: 3. The CDR3 runs 14 residues. From germline, CDR1 is DFQATT and CDR2 SNEGSKA (reference sequence). The CDR3 region is CSAREDRSYNEQFF. For the CDR3, the DNA is TGCAGTGCTAGAGAGGACAGGTCATACAATGAGCAGTTCTTC.

This clonotype showed up many times. The V gene is TRBV7-9, the J gene TRBJ2-7; unclear D gene. Germline loops: CDR1 SEHNR, CDR2 FQNEAQ (reference sequence). The ends were cut back, 1 base at V and 6 bases at J, with 10 bases in the middle. The CDR3 contains 13 residues. This CDR3 is CASSLGVGAEQYF. CDR3 DNA sequence: TGTGCCAGCAGCTTAGGAGTAGGCGCCGAGCAGTACTTC.

This clonotype came up a few times. The DNA of the CDR3 is TGCGCCAGCAGAACGGCCCCGACAATCTACGAGCAGTACTTC. This translates into CASRTAPTIYEQYF. The chain uses TRBV5-1 and TRBJ2-7; D is unclear. The CDR3 runs 14 residues. Germline V gives CDR1 SGHRS, CDR2 YFSETQ. V was clipped by 5 bases and J by 3 bases, with 15 bases between them. Drawing the rest from reference TRBV5-1 and TRBJ2-7, the complete variable domain is KAGVTQTPRYLIKTRGQQVTLSCSPISGHRSVSWYQQTPGQGLQFLFEYFSETQRNKGNFPGRFSGRQFSNSRSEMNVSTLELGDSALYLCASRTAPTIYEQYFGPGTRLTVT.